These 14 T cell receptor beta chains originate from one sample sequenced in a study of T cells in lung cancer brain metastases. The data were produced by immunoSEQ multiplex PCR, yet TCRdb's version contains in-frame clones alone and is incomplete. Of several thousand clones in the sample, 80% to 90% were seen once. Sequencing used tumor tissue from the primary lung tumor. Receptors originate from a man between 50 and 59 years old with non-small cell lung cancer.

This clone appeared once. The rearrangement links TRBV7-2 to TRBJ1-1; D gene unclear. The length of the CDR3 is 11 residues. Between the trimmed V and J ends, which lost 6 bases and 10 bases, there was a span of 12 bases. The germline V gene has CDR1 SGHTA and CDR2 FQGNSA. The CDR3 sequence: CASSPPPGAFF. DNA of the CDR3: TGTGCCAGCAGTCCCCCCCCAGGAGCTTTCTTT.

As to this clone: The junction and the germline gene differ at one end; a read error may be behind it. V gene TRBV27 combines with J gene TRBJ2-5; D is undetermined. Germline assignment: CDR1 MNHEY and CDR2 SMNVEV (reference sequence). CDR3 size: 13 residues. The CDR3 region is CASSLPNQEIQYF. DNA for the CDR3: TGTGCCAGCAGTTTACCAAACCAAGAGATCCAGTACTTC.

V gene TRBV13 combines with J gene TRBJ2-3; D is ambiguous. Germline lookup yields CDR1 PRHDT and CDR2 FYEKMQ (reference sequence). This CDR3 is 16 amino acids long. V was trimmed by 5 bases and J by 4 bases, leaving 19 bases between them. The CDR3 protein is CASSLNSGGRADTQYF. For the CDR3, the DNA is TGTGCCAGCAGCCTGAACTCCGGTGGTCGGGCAGATACGCAGTATTTT.

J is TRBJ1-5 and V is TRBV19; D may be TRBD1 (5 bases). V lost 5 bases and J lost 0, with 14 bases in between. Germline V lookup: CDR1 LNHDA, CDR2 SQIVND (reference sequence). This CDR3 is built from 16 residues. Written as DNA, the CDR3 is TGTGCCAGTAGTTTTTGGGGGGTATATAGCAATCAGCCCCAGCATTTT. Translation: CASSFWGVYSNQPQHF.

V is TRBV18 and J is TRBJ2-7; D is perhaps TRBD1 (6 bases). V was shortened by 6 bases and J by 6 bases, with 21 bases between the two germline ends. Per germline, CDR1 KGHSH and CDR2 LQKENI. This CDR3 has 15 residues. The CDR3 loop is CASSRQESAASEQYF. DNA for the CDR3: TGTGCCAGCTCGCGACAGGAATCCGCCGCATCCGAGCAGTACTTC.

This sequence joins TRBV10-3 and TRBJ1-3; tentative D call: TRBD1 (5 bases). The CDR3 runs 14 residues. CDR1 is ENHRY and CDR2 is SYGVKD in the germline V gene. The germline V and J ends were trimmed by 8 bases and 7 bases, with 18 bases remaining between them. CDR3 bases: TGTGCCATCTCCCCAGGGCCGATTGGCAACACCATATATTTT. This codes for CAISPGPIGNTIYF.

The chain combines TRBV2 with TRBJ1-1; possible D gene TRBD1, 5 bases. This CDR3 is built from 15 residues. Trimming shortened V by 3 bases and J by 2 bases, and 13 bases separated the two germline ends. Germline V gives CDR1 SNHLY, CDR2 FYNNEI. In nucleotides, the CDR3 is TGTGCCAGCAGTGATTGGGGGTCCACCAACACTGAAGCTTTCTTT. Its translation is CASSDWGSTNTEAFF.

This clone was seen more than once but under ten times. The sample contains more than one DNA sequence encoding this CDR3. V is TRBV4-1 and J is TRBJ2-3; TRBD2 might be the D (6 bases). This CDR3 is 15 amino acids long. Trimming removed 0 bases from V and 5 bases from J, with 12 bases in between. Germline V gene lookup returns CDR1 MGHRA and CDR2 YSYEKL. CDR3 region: CASSQDWAGQDTQYF. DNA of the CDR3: TGCGCCAGCAGCCAAGATTGGGCGGGGCAAGATACGCAGTATTTT.

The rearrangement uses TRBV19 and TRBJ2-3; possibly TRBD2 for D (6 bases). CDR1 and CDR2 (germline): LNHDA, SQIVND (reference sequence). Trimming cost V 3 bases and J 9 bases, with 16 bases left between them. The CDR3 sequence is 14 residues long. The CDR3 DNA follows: TGTGCCAGTAGTATGTCGTGGACGGGAGAGACGCAGTATTTT. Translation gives CASSMSWTGETQYF.

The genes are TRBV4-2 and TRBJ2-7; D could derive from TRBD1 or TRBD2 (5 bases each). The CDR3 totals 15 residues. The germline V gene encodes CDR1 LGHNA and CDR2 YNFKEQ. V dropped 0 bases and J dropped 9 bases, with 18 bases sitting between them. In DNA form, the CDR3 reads TGTGCCAGCAGCCAAGATCGGGGTTCGGCTGGGGGGCAGTACTTC. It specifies CASSQDRGSAGGQYF.

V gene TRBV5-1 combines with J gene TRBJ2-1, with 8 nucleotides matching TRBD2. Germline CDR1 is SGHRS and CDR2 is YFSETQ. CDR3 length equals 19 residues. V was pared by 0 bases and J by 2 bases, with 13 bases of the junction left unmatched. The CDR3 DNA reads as TGCGCCAGCAGCTTGGCCCACCATCGCGGGGGGCCTCCCTACAATGAGCAGTTCTTC. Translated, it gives CASSLAHHRGGPPYNEQFF.

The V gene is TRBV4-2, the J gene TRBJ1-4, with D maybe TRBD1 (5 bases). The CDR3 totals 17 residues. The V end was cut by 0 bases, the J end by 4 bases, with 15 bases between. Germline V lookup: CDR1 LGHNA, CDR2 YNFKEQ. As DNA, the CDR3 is TGTGCCAGCAGCCAAGATGAGGGGAGGCAGTTTAATGAAAAACTGTTTTTT. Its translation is CASSQDEGRQFNEKLFF.

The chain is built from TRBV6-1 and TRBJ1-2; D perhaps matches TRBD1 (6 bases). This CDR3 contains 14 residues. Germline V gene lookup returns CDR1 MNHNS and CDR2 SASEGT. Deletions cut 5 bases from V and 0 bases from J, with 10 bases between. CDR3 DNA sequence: TGTGCCAGCAGTAGGACAGACGCTAACTATGGCTACACCTTC. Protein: CASSRTDANYGYTF.

CDR3 nucleotide sequence: TGTGCTAGTGGCCCCTTAGGCGCCATCTACGAGCAGTACTTC. Encoded protein: CASGPLGAIYEQYF. The genes are TRBV12-5 and TRBJ2-7; D not resolved. The CDR3 totals 14 residues. V lost 6 bases and J lost 3, with 15 bases in between. CDR1 is LGHNT, CDR2 FRNRAP, per germline. The whole variable domain, remainder taken from reference TRBV12-5 and TRBJ2-7, is DARVTQTPRHKVTEMGQEVTMRCQPILGHNTVFWYRQTMMQGLELLAYFRNRAPLDDSGMPKDRFSAEMPDATLATLKIQPSEPRDSAVYFCASGPLGAIYEQYFGPGTRLTVT.